Detailed here is one T cell receptor beta chain. Its antigen remains undetermined. No much larger clone is present one base from it, and per-base qualities are unavailable. Libraries were made using the immunoSEQ multiplex PCR assay. In TCRdb, the immuneACCESS table is reduced to in-frame sequences with V and J assigned. These tables do not hold every clone; where another copy was compared, an unresolved V gene accounts for under half, and the others remain unexplained. Counted in this sample were around 79,000 clones; around 90% of them appeared once. The biggest ten clones account for approximately 0.45% of the sample. Reading the germline V gene gives CDR1 MNHNS and CDR2 SASEGT. Relative to germline, V is missing 7 bases and J is missing 4 bases, with 7 bases of the junction outside any gene match. The CDR3 holds 14 amino acids from the cysteine to the phenylalanine. CDR3 DNA is the only sequence kept; it has 42 bases, read in frame from the first base.

These data originate in a study of T cell changes during pregnancy in multiple sclerosis (dated 2019 in TCRdb). For context, the study as a whole: The study examined how the T cell repertoire changed over the course of pregnancy in women with multiple sclerosis.

This sample comprised CD4+ T cells from peripheral blood mononuclear cells, obtained in the second trimester of pregnancy. This TCR was sampled from a female donor with multiple sclerosis, enrolled in a pregnancy study. This chain joins TRBV6-1 to TRBJ2-5; TRBD2 aligns with 9 central bases. The encoded CDR3 is CASNLREGGETQYF. The base sequence is TGTGCCAGCAATTTGCGGGAGGGCGGAGAGACCCAGTACTTC.